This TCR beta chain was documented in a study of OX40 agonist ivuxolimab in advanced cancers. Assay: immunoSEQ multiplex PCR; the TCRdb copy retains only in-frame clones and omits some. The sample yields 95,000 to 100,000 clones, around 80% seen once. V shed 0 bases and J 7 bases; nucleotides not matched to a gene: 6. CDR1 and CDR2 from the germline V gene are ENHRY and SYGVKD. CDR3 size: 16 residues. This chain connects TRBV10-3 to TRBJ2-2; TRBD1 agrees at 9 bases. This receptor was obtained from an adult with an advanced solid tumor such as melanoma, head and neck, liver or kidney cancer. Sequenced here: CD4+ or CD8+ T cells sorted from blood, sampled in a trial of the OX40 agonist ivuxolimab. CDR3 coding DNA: TGTGCCATCAGTGAGTCGGGGGACAGGGTCGGCGGGGAGCTGTTTTTT. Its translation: CAISESGDRVGGELFF.